This is a list of T cell receptor beta chains from one sample in a study of blood T cell repertoires in COVID-19. Method: immunoSEQ multiplex PCR; TCRdb's copy keeps in-frame clones and lacks some. The sample carries under 250,000 clones, around 90% recorded once. The sequenced material came from peripheral blood. These TCRs come from a woman in her 70s with active or convalescent COVID-19. The CDR3 runs from the conserved cysteine through the conserved F or W.

j_call v_call cdr3_aa
TRBJ1-5 TRBV5-6 CASSPWTGGGQPQHF
TRBJ2-2 TRBV7-2 CASSLGLAGRFGTGELFF
TRBJ2-2 TRBV4-3 CASSQDDTSWGELFF
TRBJ2-3 TRBV2 CASSLDRGSADTQYF
TRBJ1-6 TRBV9 CASSVDPGTGGISPLHF
TRBJ2-7 TRBV7-8 CASSLGGNYEQYF
TRBJ2-5 TRBV10-3 CATTRAGQETQYF
TRBJ2-1 TRBV27 CASSFLLGLAGDHNEQFF
TRBJ2-7 TRBV10-2 CASKELAGQESYEQYF
TRBJ1-4 TRBV7-9 CASSPGQYDEKLFF
TRBJ1-3 TRBV6-5 CASSYRGQAGNTIYF
TRBJ1-5 TRBV28 CASSSQGNQPQHF